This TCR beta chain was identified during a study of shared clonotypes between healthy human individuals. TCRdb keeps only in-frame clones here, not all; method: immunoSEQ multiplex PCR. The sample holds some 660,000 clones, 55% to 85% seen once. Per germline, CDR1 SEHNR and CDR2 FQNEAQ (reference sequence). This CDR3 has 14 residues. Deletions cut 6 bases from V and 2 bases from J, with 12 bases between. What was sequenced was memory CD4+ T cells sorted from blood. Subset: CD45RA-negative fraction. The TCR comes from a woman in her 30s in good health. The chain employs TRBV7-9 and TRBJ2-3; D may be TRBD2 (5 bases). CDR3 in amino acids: CASRERVDTDTQYF. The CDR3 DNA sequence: TGTGCCAGCAGGGAGAGGGTGGACACAGATACGCAGTATTTT.